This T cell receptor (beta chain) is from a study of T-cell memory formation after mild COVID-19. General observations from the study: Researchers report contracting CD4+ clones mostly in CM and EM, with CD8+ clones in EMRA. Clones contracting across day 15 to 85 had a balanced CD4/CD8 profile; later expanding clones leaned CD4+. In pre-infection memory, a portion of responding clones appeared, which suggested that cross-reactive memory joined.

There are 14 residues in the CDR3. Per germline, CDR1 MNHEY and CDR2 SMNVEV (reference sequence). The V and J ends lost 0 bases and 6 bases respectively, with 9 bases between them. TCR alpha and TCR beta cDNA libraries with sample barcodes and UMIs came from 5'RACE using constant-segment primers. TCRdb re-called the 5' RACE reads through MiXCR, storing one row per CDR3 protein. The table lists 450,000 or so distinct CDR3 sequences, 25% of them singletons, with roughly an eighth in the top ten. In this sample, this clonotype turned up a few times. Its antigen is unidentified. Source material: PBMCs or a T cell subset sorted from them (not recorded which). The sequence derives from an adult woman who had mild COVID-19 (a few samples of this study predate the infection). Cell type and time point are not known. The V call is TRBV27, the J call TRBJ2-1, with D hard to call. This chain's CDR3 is CASSLSPVSNEQFF. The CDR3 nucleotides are TGTGCCAGCAGTTTATCCCCCGTGAGCAATGAGCAGTTCTTC.